This T cell receptor beta chain was identified during a study of T cells in localized non-small cell lung cancer. Overall study results and limits: The study detected a median roughly 61 of the top 100 tumor clones in adjacent lung. Sequencing was restricted to one tumor region; therefore, heterogeneity remains possible.

As concerns this clone: The antigen is undetermined.

Method: immunoSEQ multiplex PCR; TCRdb's copy keeps in-frame clones and lacks some. The table records 58,000 or so clones, about nine tenths of them present only once. The specimen comprised peripheral blood, sampled before any cancer treatment. This TCR derives from a woman aged 35 to 69 with stage I lung adenocarcinoma.

The DNA for the CDR3 is TGTGCCAGCAGGGGGACTAGCGGGAGCAATGAGCAGTTCTTC. Amino acids: CASRGTSGSNEQFF. The gene calls are TRBV2 and TRBJ2-1, with TRBD2 matching 14 bases. This CDR3 contains 14 residues. Germline assignment: CDR1 SNHLY and CDR2 FYNNEI. The trim removed 6 bases at V and 6 bases at J, leaving 1 base unmatched. Combining the CDR3 with reference TRBV2 and TRBJ2-1 gives the whole variable domain EPEVTQTPSHQVTQMGQEVILRCVPISNHLYFYWYRQILGQKVEFLVSFYNNEISEKSEIFDDQFSVERPDGSNFTLKIRSTKLEDSAMYFCASRGTSGSNEQFFGPGTRLTVL.